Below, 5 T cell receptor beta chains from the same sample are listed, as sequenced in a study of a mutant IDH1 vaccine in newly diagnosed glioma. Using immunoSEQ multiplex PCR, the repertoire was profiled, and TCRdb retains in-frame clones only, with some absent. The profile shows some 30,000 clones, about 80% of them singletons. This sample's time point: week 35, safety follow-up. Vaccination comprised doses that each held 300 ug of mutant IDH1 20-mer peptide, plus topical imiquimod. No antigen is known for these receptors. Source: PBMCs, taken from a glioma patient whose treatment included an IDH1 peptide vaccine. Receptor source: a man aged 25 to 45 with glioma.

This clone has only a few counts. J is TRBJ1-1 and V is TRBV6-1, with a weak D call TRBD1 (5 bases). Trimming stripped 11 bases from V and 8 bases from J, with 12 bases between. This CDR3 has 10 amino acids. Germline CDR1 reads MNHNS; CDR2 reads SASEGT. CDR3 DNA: TGTGCCGCCGGGGACGGCGAAGCTTTCTTT. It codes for CAAGDGEAFF.

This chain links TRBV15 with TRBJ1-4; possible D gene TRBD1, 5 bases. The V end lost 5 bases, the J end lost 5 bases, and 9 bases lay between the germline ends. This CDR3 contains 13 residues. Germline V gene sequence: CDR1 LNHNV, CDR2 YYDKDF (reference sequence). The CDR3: CATSGGANEKLFF. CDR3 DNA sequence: TGTGCCACCAGCGGCGGGGCGAATGAAAAACTGTTTTTT.

The CDR3 DNA sequence: TGTGCCTGGAGTAAGATGAACACTGAAGCTTTCTTT. Encoded protein: CAWSKMNTEAFF. The chain is built from TRBV30 and TRBJ1-1, with no clear D. Between the trimmed V and J ends, which lost 2 bases and 0 bases, there was a span of 4 bases. CDR1 and CDR2 from the germline V gene are GTSNPN and SVGIG (reference sequence). The CDR3 has 12 amino acids.

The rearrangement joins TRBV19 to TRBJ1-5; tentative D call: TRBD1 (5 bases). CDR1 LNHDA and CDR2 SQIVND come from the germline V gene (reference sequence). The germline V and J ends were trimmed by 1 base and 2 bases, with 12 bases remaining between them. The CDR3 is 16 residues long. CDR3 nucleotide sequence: TGTGCCAGTAGTATAGTTGGGGCTCTGGGCAATCAGCCCCAGCATTTT. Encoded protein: CASSIVGALGNQPQHF.

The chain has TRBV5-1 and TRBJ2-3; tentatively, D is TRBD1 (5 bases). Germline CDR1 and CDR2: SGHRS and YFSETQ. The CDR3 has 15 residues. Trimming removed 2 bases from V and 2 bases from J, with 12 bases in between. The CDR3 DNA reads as TGCGCCAGCAGCTTATACAGGATCAACACAGATACGCAGTATTTT. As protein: CASSLYRINTDTQYF.